This T cell receptor beta chain came from a study of T cell responses to AZD1222 COVID-19 vaccine. The overall study: Second-dose groups at about 4 or about 12 weeks were pooled.

Germline-derived CDR1 and CDR2 are LGHDT and YNNKEL (reference sequence). V shed 4 bases and J shed 9 bases, with 13 bases lying between them. The CDR3 loop spans 13 amino acids. Produced via immunoSEQ multiplex PCR; TCRdb's table is partial and in-frame only. The data contain tens of thousands of clones, approximately 86% of them singletons. Study-wide results and caveats: When two AZD1222 doses had been given, Spike-specific TCR breadth and depth rose. Only after the peak T cell response were repertoires sampled.

As for this clone: Its target is not known.

The receptor was isolated from an adult in good health. This chain links TRBV3-1 (or the pseudogene TRBV3-2) with TRBJ2-1, with D maybe TRBD1 (5 bases). The specimen was peripheral blood, collected on day 0 of AZD1222 vaccination. CDR3 nucleotide sequence: TGTGCCAGCAGCCTGGGCAGGGTGGGTGAGCAGTTCTTC. It codes for CASSLGRVGEQFF.